These 2 T cell receptor beta chains share one sample of origin, sequenced in a study of CD8+CD57+ T cells in acquired aplastic anemia. TCR beta VDJ combinations and CDR3 sequences were profiled from genomic DNA. One entry per CDR3 protein, called by TCRdb with MiXCR from the reads. The table has 50,000 to 70,000 distinct CDR3 sequences, less than 65% seen once. The sample comprised sorted CD4+, CD8+, or CD8+CD57+ T cells (not recorded which) from PBMCs. These receptors were collected from a human donor in good health, serving as a control.

This clonotype is medium-sized. The genes are TRBV7-3 and TRBJ2-7, with D unresolved. CDR3 length: 13 amino acids. The ends were cut back, 4 bases at V and 0 bases at J, with 7 bases in the middle. The germline V gene has CDR1 SGHTA and CDR2 FQGTGA. The CDR3 DNA reads TGTGCCAGCAGCTCGCCCAGCTCCTACGAGCAGTACTTC. Amino acids: CASSSPSSYEQYF.

This clonotype has at least ten counts. The chain joins TRBV20-1 to TRBJ2-3, with 8 nucleotides matching TRBD2. Trimming at V came to 6 bases and at J to 1 base, leaving 12 bases not matched to a gene. Germline V gene data show CDR1 as DFQATT and CDR2 as SNEGSKA (reference sequence). This CDR3 spans 16 amino acids. CDR3 sequence (DNA): TGCAGTGCGGCAGCGGGAGCAGGCTCGGGCACAGATACGCAGTATTTT. This translates into CSAAAGAGSGTDTQYF.